These T cell receptor beta chains were read from a single sample in a study of shared clonotypes between healthy human individuals. TCRdb keeps only in-frame clones here, not all; method: immunoSEQ multiplex PCR. The sample includes a few million clones, 93% seen only once; the top ten take more than 1.5%. Sequencing input: naive CD8+ T cells from PBMCs. The receptors shown here come from a man aged 18-30 years in good health. Some clones in this sample may be carry-over from other donors' samples. CDR3s include the opening cysteine and the closing phenylalanine or tryptophan. A D gene is named only where the DNA matches it firmly. Only part of the rows carry a size: once, few, many, or a class if the clone is expanded.

j_call | d_call | v_call | clone_size | cdr3_nt | cdr3_aa
TRBJ1-4 | TRBD1 | TRBV13 | - | TGTGCCAGCAGCTTAGGCAAGGCGGCAGGGGGAAATGAAAAACTGTTTTTT | CASSLGKAAGGNEKLFF
TRBJ2-1 | - | TRBV6-1 | - | TGTGCCAGCAGTGACGGGCGGGGCTCCTACAATGAGCAGTTCTTC | CASSDGRGSYNEQFF
TRBJ2-7 | - | TRBV27 | - | TGTGCCAGCAGTTTATTTGCTAGGGGACAAAACGAGCAGTACTTC | CASSLFARGQNEQYF
TRBJ2-1 | - | TRBV7-6 | - | TGTGCCAGCAGCTTAGGGAATCCGGCTGGTGAGCAGTTCTTC | CASSLGNPAGEQFF
TRBJ2-4 | - | TRBV11-2 | - | TGTGCCAGCAGCTTAGCCGCGGGACTTCAGGGCATTCAGTACTTC | CASSLAAGLQGIQYF
TRBJ2-7 | TRBD1 | TRBV7-8 | - | TGTGCCAGCAGCTTGACAGGGAAGTACGAGGAGCAGTACTTC | CASSLTGKYEEQYF
TRBJ2-3 | TRBD1 | TRBV7-3 | - | TGTGCCAGCAGCCTGACAGGGGTTGCAGATACGCAGTATTTT | CASSLTGVADTQYF
TRBJ2-5 | - | TRBV2 | - | TGTGCCAGCAGTGCCCGACTCGGGGAGGCGGGGGAGACCCAGTACTTC | CASSARLGEAGETQYF
TRBJ1-2 | - | TRBV19 | once | TGTGCCAGTAGTATAGTGGCAACTACAACTAACTATGGCTACACCTTC | CASSIVATTTNYGYTF
TRBJ2-7 | TRBD1 | TRBV10-3 | - | TGTGCCATCAGCACCGGGACAGGGGGCGAGCAGTACTTC | CAISTGTGGEQYF
TRBJ2-5 | TRBD1 | TRBV5-6 | - | TGTGCCAGCAGCTTTTCGCAGACAGGGGGATTGAAAGAGACCCAGTACTTC | CASSFSQTGGLKETQYF
TRBJ2-1 | - | TRBV28 | - | TGTGCCAGCAGTTCCCTCGGGGAAAGGGATGAGCAGTTCTTC | CASSSLGERDEQFF
TRBJ2-7 | - | TRBV5-5 | - | TGTGCCAGCAGCCTCACGGTCGGGGACGAGCAGTACTTC | CASSLTVGDEQYF
TRBJ1-5 | - | TRBV13 | - | TGTGCCAGCTCCAAGTTCGGGGACCATAGCAATCAGCCCCAGCATTTT | CASSKFGDHSNQPQHF
TRBJ1-1 | - | TRBV5-1 | once | TGCGCCAGCAGCTTGTACCCCTCTGAAGCTTTCTTT | CASSLYPSEAFF
TRBJ1-4 | - | TRBV7-2 | - | TGTGCCAGCAGCTCCCGCTGGGAGTCAACTAATGAAAAACTGTTTTTT | CASSSRWESTNEKLFF
TRBJ2-7 | TRBD2 | TRBV27 | - | TGTGCCAGCAGTTTGTTAGCGGGAGGGCCTCTCGAGCAGTACTTC | CASSLLAGGPLEQYF
TRBJ1-2 | - | TRBV6-5 | - | TGTGCCAGCAGTTACTCCGACAGCATCTATGGCTACACCTTC | CASSYSDSIYGYTF
TRBJ2-1 | TRBD2 | TRBV5-1 | - | TGCGCCAGCAGCTTGGAGCTTGCGGGAGCCTACAATGAGCAGTTCTTC | CASSLELAGAYNEQFF
TRBJ2-5 | - | TRBV4-1 | - | TGCGCCAGCAGCCAAGAGACTGCAGGGCAAGAGACCCAGTACTTC | CASSQETAGQETQYF
TRBJ2-1 | - | TRBV11-2 | once | TGTGCCAGCAGCCGAAGGACAGATTACAATGAGCAGTTCTTC | CASSRRTDYNEQFF
TRBJ1-1 | - | TRBV6-5 | - | TGTGCCAGCAGTTACTCGGAGGGCAGGACTGAAGCTTTCTTT | CASSYSEGRTEAFF
TRBJ2-7 | - | TRBV11-2 | - | TGTGCCAGCAGCCCCCCCCTAACGAACGAGCAGTACTTC | CASSPPLTNEQYF
TRBJ2-5 | TRBD1 | TRBV7-6 | - | TGTGCCAGCAGCTACAGACAGGGGGGCCTCCAAGAGACCCAGTACTTC | CASSYRQGGLQETQYF